The TCR beta chain described here comes from a study of T-cell reconstitution after alpha-beta-depleted transplantation in children. The library targeted TCRbeta and was prepared with unique molecular identifiers. Via MiXCR, TCRdb re-called the PCR reads, giving one row per CDR3 protein. This table has approximately 510,000 distinct CDR3 sequences, about a sixth appearing once. Per germline, CDR1 MGHRA and CDR2 YSYEKL. This CDR3 comprises 15 residues. V lost 0 bases and J lost 8, with 14 bases in between. This specimen consisted of PBMCs from the stem cell graft donor, obtained from the stem cell graft. This sequence was found in a human donor who donated a stem cell graft to a child with acute lymphoblastic leukemia. This chain joins TRBV4-1 and TRBJ2-1; possibly TRBD2 for D (6 bases). CDR3 residues: CASSQDPTSWYEQFF. The CDR3 nucleotides are TGCGCCAGCAGCCAAGATCCCACTAGCTGGTATGAGCAGTTCTTC.